This T cell receptor (beta chain) comes out of a study of CD8 T cells in Susac syndrome. V lost 0 bases and J 2 bases, leaving 5 bases between the germline ends. The length of the CDR3 is 14 residues. Germline V CDR1 and CDR2: LGHDT, YNNKEL (reference sequence). An amount of RNA that ranged from about 0.45 to 1 ug was reverse transcribed with random hexamers. Using its own MiXCR run on the immunoSEQ multiplex PCR reads, TCRdb lists one record per CDR3 protein. The sample carries some 90,000 distinct CDR3 sequences, roughly 91% recorded once. Negative isolation yielded the CD8+ and CD4+ T cells, while FACS enriched the TEMRA cells.

This TCR came from a human donor in good health. V usage is TRBV3-1 and J usage is TRBJ1-5, with D unresolved. The sample comprised CD8+ T cells from PBMCs. The CDR3 DNA reads as TGTGCCAGCAGCCAAGATTGGGGCAATCAGCCCCAGCATTTT. Translated: CASSQDWGNQPQHF.